The 14 T cell receptor beta chains below come from one sample, sequenced in a study of cytomegalovirus exposure and HLA in healthy donors. The PCR had 60 Vbeta and 13 Jbeta primers. The data were produced by immunoSEQ multiplex PCR, yet TCRdb's version contains in-frame clones alone and is incomplete. Of roughly 110,000 clones listed, about 75% are singletons. Sequencing input: PBMCs. The receptors shown here come from a woman between 40 and 55 years old in good health and CMV-seropositive.

The V and J genes are TRBV27 and TRBJ1-2; possibly TRBD1 for D (6 bases). The CDR3 is 15 residues long. V dropped 1 base and J dropped 7 bases, with 16 bases sitting between them. Germline V gives CDR1 MNHEY, CDR2 SMNVEV (reference sequence). CDR3: CASSLFRTVPPGYTF. For the CDR3, the DNA is TGTGCCAGCAGTTTATTCCGGACAGTCCCCCCTGGCTACACCTTC.

The chain is built from TRBV6-5 and TRBJ1-2, with 7 bases that match TRBD1. The germline CDR1 and CDR2 sequences are MNHEY and SVGAGI. With V trimmed by 6 bases and J by 7 bases, 14 bases remained unmatched. The CDR3 contains 15 residues. This CDR3 is CASSQWATGVGGYTF. The CDR3 DNA follows: TGTGCCAGCAGCCAATGGGCCACAGGGGTGGGTGGCTACACCTTC.

This clone was counted once. The rearrangement joins TRBV27 to TRBJ2-1, with D tentatively TRBD1 (6 bases). The CDR3 sequence is 12 residues long. Trimming pared 3 bases from V and 12 bases from J, leaving 12 bases between. From germline, CDR1 is MNHEY and CDR2 SMNVEV (reference sequence). The CDR3 coding sequence is TGTGCCAGCAGTTTCTGGGGGCGCGGGCAGTTCTTC. As protein: CASSFWGRGQFF.

This chain connects TRBV7-2 to TRBJ2-7; 7 positions match TRBD2. The CDR3 sequence is 16 residues long. CDR1 SGHTA and CDR2 FQGNSA come from the germline V gene. V gave up 5 bases and J gave up 6 bases; unmatched junction bases: 16. Here the CDR3 DNA reads TGTGCCAGCAGCCCGGGACCGGGGGGACTATTCGGCGAGCAGTACTTC. Protein product: CASSPGPGGLFGEQYF.

The chain joins TRBV5-5 to TRBJ1-6; D not certain. In germline, CDR1 is SGHKS, CDR2 YYEKEE (reference sequence). The CDR3 consists of 15 residues. Deletions cut 6 bases from V and 8 bases from J, with 18 bases between. The DNA of the CDR3 is TGTGCCAGCACCTCTGGCCCCGTCCCTTATTCACCCCTCCACTTT. As protein: CASTSGPVPYSPLHF. The full variable domain, rest sourced from reference TRBV5-5 and TRBJ1-6, is DAGVTQSPTHLIKTRGQQVTLRCSPISGHKSVSWYQQVLGQGPQFIFQYYEKEERGRGNFPDRFSARQFPNYSSELNVNALLLGDSALYLCASTSGPVPYSPLHFGNGTRLTVT.

As for this clone: This may come from a read error, since a much larger clone is one base off. The same CDR3 also results from other DNA sequences found in this sample. J is TRBJ1-1 and V is TRBV6-4, with D perhaps matching TRBD1 (5 bases). CDR3 length equals 13 residues. The ends were cut back, 3 bases at V and 1 base at J, with 6 bases in the middle. Germline CDR1 and CDR2: MRHNA and SNTAGT. The CDR3 sequence: CASSDQGNTEAFF. The CDR3 coding sequence is TGTGCCAGCAGTGATCAGGGGAACACTGAAGCTTTCTTT.

A few counts support this clone. The chain uses TRBV6-5 and TRBJ1-4; 7 bases are a match to TRBD1. CDR1 and CDR2 (germline): MNHEY, SVGAGI. Trimming at V came to 0 bases and at J to 8 bases, leaving 6 bases not matched to a gene. This CDR3 comprises 15 residues. CDR3 sequence (DNA): TGTGCCAGCAGTTACTCCTACAGGGGAGGCGAAAAACTGTTTTTT. It specifies CASSYSYRGGEKLFF.

The chain is built from TRBV19 and TRBJ1-4; D remains ambiguous. In germline, CDR1 is LNHDA, CDR2 SQIVND (reference sequence). The CDR3 contains 14 residues. V gave up 5 bases and J gave up 11 bases, with 18 bases separating them. The CDR3 coding sequence is TGTGCCAGTAGTCCCCTATCCGGGGAAAGGAAACTGTTTTTT. Protein product: CASSPLSGERKLFF.

The genes are TRBV18 and TRBJ1-1, with 7 bases matching TRBD1. Germline CDR1 is KGHSH and CDR2 is LQKENI. Germline trimming cut 0 bases from V and 5 bases from J; bases unmatched to any gene: 6. The CDR3 spans 15 residues. The CDR3 protein is CASSPPGGSGTEAFF. The CDR3 DNA is TGTGCCAGCTCACCACCAGGGGGCTCGGGAACTGAAGCTTTCTTT. The full variable domain, completed using reference TRBV18 and TRBJ1-1, is NAGVMQNPRHLVRRRGQEARLRCSPMKGHSHVYWYRQLPEEGLKFMVYLQKENIIDESGMPKERFSAEFPKEGPSILRIQQVVRGDSAAYFCASSPPGGSGTEAFFGQGTRLTVV.

The chain recombines TRBV18 with TRBJ1-5; 11 nucleotides agree with TRBD1. CDR3 length: 15 residues. V lost 5 bases and J lost 5; bases outside the gene matches: 5. The germline V gene encodes CDR1 KGHSH and CDR2 LQKENI. CDR3 region: CASSLAGQGDQPQHF. The CDR3 DNA follows: TGTGCCAGCTCATTGGCGGGACAGGGGGATCAGCCCCAGCATTTT.

This clone has just a few counts. The chain is built from TRBV7-8 and TRBJ1-5; D possibly corresponds to TRBD1 (6 bases). Germline-derived CDR1 and CDR2 are SGHVS and FQNEAQ. CDR3 length: 16 residues. Trimming took 4 bases from V and 1 from J, leaving 14 bases between them. CDR3 amino acids: CASSSYRVPSNQPQHF. DNA for the CDR3: TGTGCCAGCAGCTCGTACAGGGTCCCCAGCAATCAGCCCCAGCATTTT. The complete variable domain, with remaining parts taken from reference TRBV7-8 and TRBJ1-5, reads GAGVSQSPRYKVAKRGQDVALRCDPISGHVSLFWYQQALGQGPEFLTYFQNEAQLDKSGLPSDRFFAERPEGSVSTLKIQRTQQEDSAVYLCASSSYRVPSNQPQHFGDGTRLSIL.

V gene TRBV2 combines with J gene TRBJ1-5, with 7 bases fitting TRBD1. CDR1 is SNHLY, CDR2 FYNNEI, per germline. The ends lost 1 base at V and 7 bases at J; junction bases unmatched: 7. This CDR3 is built from 15 residues. The chain's CDR3 is CASSEDMTGSQPQHF. In DNA, the CDR3 is TGTGCCAGCAGTGAAGATATGACAGGGAGCCAGCCCCAGCATTTT.

This chain connects TRBV6-6 to TRBJ1-6; D remains unclear. Germline V gives CDR1 MNHNY, CDR2 SVGAGI (reference sequence). V was shortened by 2 bases and J by 6 bases, with 8 bases between the two germline ends. The CDR3 spans 14 residues. The CDR3 is CASSYVARNSPLHF. The CDR3 coding sequence is TGTGCCAGCAGTTACGTGGCTCGTAATTCACCCCTCCACTTT.

Comment on this clone: Additional DNA sequences in this sample encode the identical CDR3. The rearrangement uses TRBV9 and TRBJ2-7; D is undetermined. This CDR3 spans 14 amino acids. Germline assignment: CDR1 SGDLS and CDR2 YYNGEE. Deletions cut 0 bases from V and 3 bases from J, with 10 bases between. The DNA for the CDR3 is TGTGCCAGCAGCGTAGCCCCGTCCCTCTACGAGCAGTACTTC. Its translation: CASSVAPSLYEQYF.